This T cell receptor beta chain was identified in a study of OX40 agonist ivuxolimab in advanced cancers. Patients with a history of autoimmune disease or on systemic immunosuppression were excluded. Whole-study results and caveats: Some nonresponders additionally presented with little normalized T-cell clonal expansion. CD8+ T cells (on average) carried more expanded clones than CD4+ T cells.

Concerning this clone itself: What it binds is unknown. One end of the junction varies from germline; a read error may be responsible.

CDR1 and CDR2 (germline): MGHRA, YSYEKL. CDR3 length: 18 amino acids. Using immunoSEQ multiplex PCR, the repertoire was profiled, and TCRdb retains in-frame clones only, with some absent. The profile covers some 45,000 clones, with more than 65% appearing a single time and 2.6% taken by the ten largest. Sample: CD4+ or CD8+ T cells sorted from blood, taken in a trial of the OX40 agonist ivuxolimab. This receptor was obtained from an adult with an advanced solid tumor such as melanoma, head and neck, liver or kidney cancer. This sequence joins TRBV4-1 and TRBJ2-2, with 7 bases matching TRBD2. CDR3 coding DNA: TGCGCCAGCAGCGTACGACAACCGCGGGAGTGGGAGCACCGGGGAGCTGTTTTT. It codes for CASSVRQPREWEHRGAVF.